This TCR beta chain was found in a study of blood T cells in healthy people across ages. Overall study findings and caveats: For the donors, CMV status was unknown and possibly confounded expanded clonotype changes.

V shed 4 bases and J shed 5 bases, with 13 bases lying between them. The CDR3 runs 14 residues. CDR1 and CDR2 from the germline V gene are SGHRS and YFSETQ. The draw of peripheral blood yielded ten milliliters from each donor. Then a second PCR, running about 6 to 11 cycles, was carried out with a sample-barcoded 5' primer and a J-beta primer mix. Template switching added a 12-random-nucleotide identifier to every cDNA molecule. From the 5' RACE reads, TCRdb called clonotypes with MiXCR, one entry per CDR3 protein. The sample has some 780,000 distinct CDR3 sequences, approximately 53% seen once; the top ten hold 20% to 30%. This clonotype was observed a few times. Antigen: not known.

Sequencing was performed on blood. The rearrangement links TRBV5-1 to TRBJ2-1, with D unresolved. The receptor's source is a man in his forties in good health. The CDR3 region has the DNA TGCGCCAGCAGCCAGACATCCAGCCACAATGAGCAGTTCTTC. Translating gives CASSQTSSHNEQFF.